This TCR beta chain was found in a study of T cells after yellow fever vaccination. One entry per CDR3 protein, called by TCRdb with MiXCR from the 5' RACE reads. The table shows 620,000 or so distinct CDR3 sequences, with 17% occurring only once. This clonotype was counted only a few times. Antigen unknown. Study conclusions and caveats: FACS-sorted repertoires might harbor abundant contaminating clonotypes from the bulk population.

The material sequenced was PBMCs, taken 4 to 5 days after the first yellow fever vaccination. This TCR came from a young man who received the YFV17D yellow fever vaccine.

The CDR3 protein is CASSRSRGPYNEQFF. The CDR3 DNA reads as TGTGCCAGCAGCCGGAGCAGGGGGCCTTACAATGAGCAGTTCTTC. The chain recombines TRBV7-2 with TRBJ2-1; 8 bases agree with TRBD1. The CDR3 is made up of 15 amino acids. The germline V gene has CDR1 SGHTA and CDR2 FQGNSA. V trimming: 5 bases; J trimming: 4 bases; junction bases outside the gene matches: 7.